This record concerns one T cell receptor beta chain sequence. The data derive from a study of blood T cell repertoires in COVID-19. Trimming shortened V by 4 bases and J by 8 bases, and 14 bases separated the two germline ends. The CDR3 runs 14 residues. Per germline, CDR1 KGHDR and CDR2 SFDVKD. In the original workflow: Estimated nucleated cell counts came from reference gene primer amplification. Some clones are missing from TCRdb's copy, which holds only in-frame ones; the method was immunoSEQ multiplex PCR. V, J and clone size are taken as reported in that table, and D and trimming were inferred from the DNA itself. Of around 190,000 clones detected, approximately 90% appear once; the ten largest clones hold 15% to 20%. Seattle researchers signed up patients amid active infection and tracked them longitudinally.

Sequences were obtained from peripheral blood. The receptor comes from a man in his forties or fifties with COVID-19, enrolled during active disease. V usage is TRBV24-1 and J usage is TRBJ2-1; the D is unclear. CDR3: CATSDPAGLDEQFF. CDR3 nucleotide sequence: TGTGCCACCAGTGACCCCGCCGGTCTCGATGAGCAGTTCTTC.